This TCR beta chain was sequenced for a study of monozygotic twins with inflammatory bowel disease (dated by TCRdb to about 2019). Regarding the study in general: The complete study included 28 monozygotic twin pairs: 19 IBD-discordant Danish pairs and nine German pairs, of which four were IBD-concordant and five were IBD-discordant. Disease-associated traits were sought mainly through comparisons between IBD patients and their genetically identical healthy co-twins within discordant pairs. Each individual had, on average, about 151 000 unique TCRalpha sequences and 181 000 unique TCRbeta sequences available for analysis. The investigation overall reported the following: Repertoire similarity did not differ between concordant and discordant twins, possibly due to limited statistical power. Compared with healthy twins, IBD patients had fewer clonotypes in common with other individuals, a difference most pronounced in patients showing signs of disease activity. The results gave no support for a single strong signal or clonotype linked to IBD. Different T cell subtypes could not be distinguished in the analysis. Background noise and inter-individual variability may have been introduced into the repertoires by the differing immunosuppressive treatments among patients. IBD patients had lower TCRbeta repertoire diversity, measured by the inverse Simpson index, than their healthy co-twins.

Libraries were made using 5' RACE. The input for every TCR library was around 4,000 ng of total RNA. For each sample, cDNA was synthesized in eight separate reactions using SMARTScribe reverse transcriptase. During cDNA synthesis, unique molecular identifiers containing a 6-nucleotide sample barcode were introduced by template switching. Two nested PCRs of roughly 16 and 10 cycles amplified the TCRalpha and TCRbeta cDNA, and bead purification followed each PCR. Before amplification, the cDNA was treated with uracil DNA-glycosylase and purified using the QIAquick PCR purification kit. The second PCR added Illumina TruSeq-compatible adapters along with sample-specific barcodes. Library quality and concentration were checked on TapeStation and Qubit, and libraries were pooled at about 5 ng each. Pooled libraries were sequenced on an Illumina HiSeq2500 single-index Rapid Run with 2 x 100 bp reads and custom sequencing primers. The paper's processing steps were these. MiGEC version 1.2.6 was used for UMI-based consensus assembly, which corrected PCR and sequencing errors. V(D)J alignment, clonotype assembly and CDR3 extraction were performed with MiXCR version 2.1.1. Gene usage, clonotype sharing and MAIT/NKT TCR abundance were normalised by analysing the top 1000, 10 000 and 20 000 clonotypes per sample. Diversity was computed as the inverse Simpson index with the vegan R package after downsampling to 27 000 UMIs. Paired Mann-Whitney U tests on discordant twin pairs were used, with Benjamini-Hochberg multiple-testing correction. Reads reprocessed by TCRdb are summarized as one entry per CDR3 protein sequence, and DNA is absent. TCRdb, rather than the study authors, made the V and J calls. This sample's table contains around 450,000 distinct CDR3 sequences. The biggest ten clones account for 2% to 2.5% of the sample.

Remarks on this clonotype: The specificity of this receptor is unknown.

The CDR3 holds 16 amino acids from the cysteine to the phenylalanine. No DNA appears here. Sequences MDHEN (CDR1) and SYDVKM (CDR2) are obtained from the germline V gene. From each donor, a 2.5 ml peripheral blood sample was drawn into PAXgene tubes and stored at -80 degrees C. Total RNA was isolated from whole blood with the PAXgene blood miRNA kit on an automated QIAcube, without T cell sorting. Deep TCRalpha and TCRbeta repertoire profiling with unique molecular barcoding was performed on peripheral blood of monozygotic twin pairs concordant or discordant for inflammatory bowel disease. Smoking habits were recorded for all twin pairs, with individuals classified as current, former or never smokers.

Recombination linked TRBV28 to TRBJ2-1; TCRdb proposes TRBD2, but this gene call is untestable without DNA. Sequenced: blood. The sequence was obtained from a human donor with ulcerative colitis or Crohn's disease, or a healthy co-twin of an affected twin (not recorded which). The encoded CDR3 is CASTQTTSGYYNEQFF.